A selection of T cell receptor beta chains follows, all from one sample in a study of CD8 T cells in Susac syndrome. TCRdb recomputed calls from the immunoSEQ multiplex PCR reads with MiXCR, one row per CDR3 protein. The data show some 200,000 distinct CDR3 sequences, nearly 95% seen once. Sequences were obtained from CD4+ T cells from PBMCs. The receptors shown here come from a human donor with multiple sclerosis. CDR3s include the opening cysteine and the closing phenylalanine or tryptophan. The D gene is left open where the match is weak. Expanded clones are given a class, and other clones once, few, many or no size at all.

abundance,len,j_gene,d_gene,v_gene,CDR3nt,CDR3aa
.,19,TRBJ2-1,.,TRBV19,TGTGCCAGTAGTATAGATACCCCCCGGCTAGCGTACGCCTACAATGAGCAGTTCTTC,CASSIDTPRLAYAYNEQFF
.,14,TRBJ2-1,.,TRBV11-2,TGTGCCAGCAGCCCCGGGACGCCGGGGAATGAGCAGTTCTTC,CASSPGTPGNEQFF
.,14,TRBJ1-2,TRBD1,TRBV7-2,TGTGCCAGCAGACTCGACCAGGGGGCGCCCGGCTACACCTTC,CASRLDQGAPGYTF
.,13,TRBJ1-2,.,TRBV14,TGTGCCAGCAGCCAAGGAAACAGGGCTGGCTACACCTTC,CASSQGNRAGYTF
.,13,TRBJ2-1,TRBD1,TRBV2,TGTGCCAGCAGAGCAGGGACAGCCAATGAGCAGTTCTTC,CASRAGTANEQFF
.,12,TRBJ2-3,.,TRBV29-1,TGCAGCGTTGAGGGGACGGGGGATACGCAGTATTTT,CSVEGTGDTQYF
once,14,TRBJ1-1,.,TRBV9,TGTGCCAGCAGCGCACAGGACATTCTGACTGAAGCTTTCTTT,CASSAQDILTEAFF
.,14,TRBJ2-5,.,TRBV20-1,TGCAGTGCTAGACCAAGACTAGGGGAAGAGACCCAGTACTTC,CSARPRLGEETQYF
.,14,TRBJ1-1,TRBD1,TRBV29-1,TGCAGCGTTCCGAGACAGGGGCTGAACACTGAAGCTTTCTTT,CSVPRQGLNTEAFF
.,14,TRBJ2-1,.,TRBV5-4,TGTGCCAGCAGCTTGGCCAACGGACCGCATGAGCAGTTCTTC,CASSLANGPHEQFF
.,13,TRBJ2-7,.,TRBV12-3/TRBV12-4,TGTGCCAGCAGCCAGGGACGGTTCTACGAGCAGTACTTC,CASSQGRFYEQYF
.,14,TRBJ2-3,TRBD2,TRBV30,TGTGCCTGGTCGCGGGGGGGTGGCACAGATACGCAGTATTTT,CAWSRGGGTDTQYF
.,15,TRBJ2-7,TRBD1,TRBV5-1,TGCGCCAGCAGCCCGGTACAGGGGAGCTCCTACGAGCAGTACTTC,CASSPVQGSSYEQYF
.,14,TRBJ1-1,.,TRBV7-9,TGTGCCAGCAGCCCCAGGGCTAGGGACACTGAAGCTTTCTTT,CASSPRARDTEAFF
.,13,TRBJ2-7,TRBD1,TRBV25-1,TGTGCCAGCAGAGGACAGGTAAAGAGGGAGCAGTACTTC,CASRGQVKREQYF
.,13,TRBJ1-4,TRBD1,TRBV5-6,TGTGCCAGCAGCAGGGACAGGGGTGAAAAACTGTTTTTT,CASSRDRGEKLFF
.,18,TRBJ2-3,TRBD2,TRBV9,TGTGCCAGCAGCGTGATGTTAACTAGCGGAGGAAGCACAGATACGCAGTATTTT,CASSVMLTSGGSTDTQYF
.,13,TRBJ2-3,.,TRBV7-2,TGTGCCAGCAGCGCCGGAGAGGCAGATACGCAGTATTTT,CASSAGEADTQYF
.,16,TRBJ1-6,.,TRBV11-2,TGTGCCAGCAGCTTCCCCACCTACTTCGATAATTCACCCCTCCACTTT,CASSFPTYFDNSPLHF
.,13,TRBJ2-4,TRBD1,TRBV20-1,TGCAGTGCTGGTGGACAGGGGCCAAACATTCAGTACTTC,CSAGGQGPNIQYF
.,15,TRBJ2-1,.,TRBV9,TGTGCCAGCAGCGACCGTAGACAGGAGACCAATACGCCGTTCTTC,CASSDRRQETNTPFF
.,15,TRBJ1-5,.,TRBV2,TGTGCCAGCAGTGAAGAAGGGACAATCAATCAGCCCCAGCATTTT,CASSEEGTINQPQHF
once,14,TRBJ1-4,.,TRBV18,TGTGCCAGCTCACCACCGAATCTTAATGAAAAACTGTTTTTT,CASSPPNLNEKLFF
.,13,TRBJ1-1,.,TRBV30,TGTGCCTGGACCCCCCTGTCGAACACTGAAGCTTTCTTT,CAWTPLSNTEAFF
.,13,TRBJ2-1,.,TRBV29-1,TGCAGCGGGTCACGGACTGCCGGCAATGAGCAGTTCTTC,CSGSRTAGNEQFF
.,12,TRBJ2-3,.,TRBV24-1,TGTGCCACCAGTGGAAATGGGGGTACGCAGTATTTT,CATSGNGGTQYF
.,16,TRBJ1-1,TRBD1,TRBV6-1,TGTGCCAGCAGTCCACTCAAAGGACAGGGGGATCCTGAAGCTTTCTTT,CASSPLKGQGDPEAFF
.,15,TRBJ1-4,TRBD1,TRBV9,TGTGCCAGCAGCGTCGGGACAGGACATAATGAAAAACTGTTTTTT,CASSVGTGHNEKLFF
.,13,TRBJ2-3,.,TRBV2,TGTGCCAGCAGTGACGGTCGGAGAGATACGCAGTATTTT,CASSDGRRDTQYF
.,14,TRBJ1-1,.,TRBV2,TGTGCCAGCAACCCAGGGCCATTGAACACTGAAGCTTTCTTT,CASNPGPLNTEAFF
.,17,TRBJ2-1,.,TRBV20-1,TGCAGTGCTGGTGGAGTAGAGGGAGTGAGCTCCTACAATGAGCAGTTCTTC,CSAGGVEGVSSYNEQFF
once,12,TRBJ1-1,.,TRBV18,TGTGCCAGCTCACCACAGGGCCCTGAAGCTTTCTTT,CASSPQGPEAFF
.,17,TRBJ1-2,TRBD1,TRBV27,TGTGCCAGCAGTTTCCCACCGGGACAGGGAGCCCCCTATGGCTACACCTTC,CASSFPPGQGAPYGYTF
.,13,TRBJ1-5,.,TRBV4-2,TGTGCCAGCAGCCAAGATTGGGATCAGCCCCAGCATTTT,CASSQDWDQPQHF
.,13,TRBJ2-2,.,TRBV12-3/TRBV12-4,TGTGCCAGCGAGTTTGGGCACACCGGGGAGCTGTTTTTT,CASEFGHTGELFF
.,12,TRBJ1-5,.,TRBV2,TGTGCAGGAGGGGGTAGCAATCAGCCCCAGCATTTT,CAGGGSNQPQHF
.,17,TRBJ2-6,.,TRBV9,TGTGCCAGCAGCGCGATTCCAGGGGACTCTGGGGCCAACGTCCTGACTTTC,CASSAIPGDSGANVLTF
.,13,TRBJ1-1,.,TRBV9,TGTGCCAGCAGCATCGGACACAACACTGAAGCTTTCTTT,CASSIGHNTEAFF
.,16,TRBJ2-7,TRBD2,TRBV11-2,TGTGCCAGCAGCTTGCTGCTCGCTAGCGGGATCTACGAGCAGTACTTC,CASSLLLASGIYEQYF
.,15,TRBJ2-3,TRBD2,TRBV20-1,TGCAGTGCTAGAGATCAAGCGGGGGGCACAGATACGCAGTATTTT,CSARDQAGGTDTQYF
.,13,TRBJ1-5,.,TRBV12-3/TRBV12-4,TGTGCCAGCCATGGGGGGGTGGGTCAGCCCCAGCATTTT,CASHGGVGQPQHF
.,13,TRBJ2-5,.,TRBV9,TGTGCCAGCAGTCCCGCCCCTCAAGAGACCCAGTACTTC,CASSPAPQETQYF
.,15,TRBJ2-2,.,TRBV7-2,TGTGCCAGCAGCTTAAGGGCAGAAAACACCGGGGAGCTGTTTTTT,CASSLRAENTGELFF
.,13,TRBJ1-1,.,TRBV29-1,TGCAGCGTCACAGGTTCGGGGGGGGCTGAAGCTTTCTTT,CSVTGSGGAEAFF
.,11,TRBJ2-7,.,TRBV20-1,TGCAGTGCTAGTAGGGGAGACGAGCAGTACTTC,CSASRGDEQYF
.,19,TRBJ2-3,TRBD2,TRBV7-9,TGTGCCAGCAGCGGCCGGACTAGCGGGGGCCCTTCCAACACAGATACGCAGTATTTT,CASSGRTSGGPSNTDTQYF
.,13,TRBJ2-2,.,TRBV29-1,TGCAGCGTTTGCGAGATTAACACCGGGGAGCTGTTTTTT,CSVCEINTGELFF
.,13,TRBJ2-3,TRBD2,TRBV5-4,TGTGCCGTCGCAGAGGGAGGGATGGATACGCAGTATTTT,CAVAEGGMDTQYF
once,15,TRBJ1-5,TRBD1,TRBV7-3,TGTGCCAGCAGCTCATGGGAGACAGGGGTTCAGCCCCAGCATTTT,CASSSWETGVQPQHF
.,17,TRBJ2-7,.,TRBV20-1,TGCAGTGCTAGAGTAGGTACGCCGGCGGTGCGGGCCAAGGGGCAGTACTTC,CSARVGTPAVRAKGQYF
once,13,TRBJ2-7,.,TRBV6-6,TGTGCCAGCAGTTATCTTCAGATATACGAGCAGTACTTC,CASSYLQIYEQYF
.,13,TRBJ1-6,.,TRBV30,TGTGCCTGGAGACAGGGCAGGGCGTCACCCCTCCACTTT,CAWRQGRASPLHF
.,15,TRBJ2-7,.,TRBV4-1,TGCGCCAGCAGCCAAGTGACAGTCTTGGACCACGAGCAGTACTTC,CASSQVTVLDHEQYF